The rows below give T cell receptor beta chains drawn from one sample of a study of blood T cell repertoires in COVID-19. Here immunoSEQ multiplex PCR was the method, and the copy in TCRdb shows in-frame clones only, minus some. The table includes roughly 100,000 clones, about nine tenths detected once. Sequencing was done on a sample of peripheral blood. These receptor sequences come from a woman in her forties or fifties with COVID-19, enrolled during active disease. The CDR3 runs from the conserved cysteine through the conserved F or W. A D gene is named only where the DNA matches it firmly. Clone size is shown for a subset of rows, as once, few, many or a class of expanded clone.

j_gene	v_gene	d_gene	abundance	CDR3aa	CDR3nt
TRBJ1-5	TRBV3-1/TRBV3-2	NA	NA	CASSQDREVQPQHF	TGTGCCAGCAGCCAAGATAGAGAGGTACAGCCCCAGCATTTT
TRBJ1-1	TRBV5-8	NA	NA	CASRWGRGIAEAFF	TGTGCCAGCAGATGGGGGAGGGGTATCGCTGAAGCTTTCTTT
TRBJ1-5	TRBV6-2/TRBV6-3	NA	NA	CASSRTPSNQPQHF	TGTGCCAGCAGCCGGACACCTAGCAATCAGCCCCAGCATTTT
TRBJ1-5	TRBV12-5	TRBD1	NA	CASGLARQGKQPQHF	TGTGCTAGTGGTTTGGCCCGACAGGGCAAACAGCCCCAGCATTTT
TRBJ1-3	TRBV19	TRBD1	NA	CASSALPQDRDKLGNTIYF	TGTGCCAGTAGTGCCCTCCCCCAGGACAGGGATAAACTTGGAAACACCATATATTTT
TRBJ2-1	TRBV6-4	TRBD2	NA	CASSERRTGGNEQFF	TGTGCCAGCAGTGAACGCCGGACGGGGGGCAATGAGCAGTTCTTC
TRBJ1-1	TRBV19	NA	NA	CASSALRELNTEAFF	TGTGCCAGTAGTGCCCTTAGGGAGTTGAACACTGAAGCTTTCTTT
TRBJ2-2	TRBV4-3	NA	NA	CASSQDAVAGELFF	TGCGCCAGCAGCCAAGATGCGGTGGCCGGGGAGCTGTTTTTT
TRBJ2-1	TRBV29-1	NA	NA	CSGRGGHNEQFF	TGCAGCGGGAGGGGGGGACACAATGAGCAGTTCTTC
TRBJ2-2	TRBV14	TRBD1	NA	CASSQDRVGQGPTGELFF	TGTGCCAGCAGCCAAGATAGGGTAGGACAGGGGCCCACCGGGGAGCTGTTTTTT
TRBJ1-2	TRBV28	NA	once	CASSTVQGYYGYTF	TGTGCCAGCAGTACCGTCCAGGGCTATTATGGCTACACCTTC
TRBJ2-1	TRBV7-2	TRBD2	NA	CASSLAVTSGYNEQFF	TGTGCCAGCAGCTTAGCGGTGACTAGCGGCTACAATGAGCAGTTCTTC
TRBJ1-1	TRBV19	NA	NA	CASSMNPVYTEAFF	TGTGCCAGTAGTATGAACCCGGTGTACACTGAAGCTTTCTTT
TRBJ1-3	TRBV2	NA	NA	CASSQDGNTIYF	TGTGCCAGCAGTCAGGATGGAAACACCATATATTTT
TRBJ2-7	TRBV5-4	NA	NA	CASSLGLGRGREQYF	TGTGCCAGCAGCTTGGGTCTCGGGAGGGGGCGCGAGCAGTACTTC
TRBJ2-3	TRBV1	NA	NA	CTSSQVRWRTSGGLNPDTQYF	TGCACCAGCAGCCAAGTGCGTTGGCGGACTAGCGGGGGGTTAAATCCAGATACGCAGTATTTT
TRBJ1-2	TRBV7-2	NA	once	CASSYTGNGYTF	TGTGCCAGCAGCTACACAGGGAATGGCTACACCTTC